Sequencing of this TCR beta chain was carried out in a study of neoadjuvant nivolumab and ipilimumab in lung cancer (dated by TCRdb to the early 2020s). A note on the overall study: Nivolumab was given at 3 mg/kg intravenously on days 1, 15 and 29, and the combination arm added ipilimumab 1 mg/kg on day 1 only. The trial treated 44 patients with operable NSCLC: some 23 were randomized to nivolumab monotherapy and 21 to nivolumab plus ipilimumab. Seven patients had matched pretherapy and resected tumor pairs analyzed, with four treated with nivolumab and three with nivolumab plus ipilimumab. TCR repertoires in pretherapy (baseline) peripheral blood were compared with TCR repertoires in tumors resected at surgery after neoadjuvant immune checkpoint blockade. The primary trial endpoint was the major pathologic response (MPR) rate in the intention-to-treat population in each study arm. The paper's findings and limits, for the study overall: There was no significant correlation between TCR clonality and pathologic tumor regression, and just a single major-pathologic-response sample was available for the clonality-regression analysis. TCR richness and clonality were greater in resected tumors than in tumor-adjacent uninvolved lung, and increases were seen in more dual-therapy-treated tumors. A small number of samples underwent TCR sequencing. Pretherapy blood TCR richness correlated positively with richness in tumors resected after neoadjuvant therapy (Spearman R ≈ 0.86). Tumor T-cell richness and clonality rose from pretherapy to surgery in three of three dual-therapy tumors but in only two of four nivolumab-treated tumors.

In light of the paper, this sample's time point label describes: pretherapy, before neoadjuvant immune checkpoint inhibitors. The samples were taken from NEOSTAR, a phase 2 randomized trial in operable NSCLC that tested neoadjuvant nivolumab or nivolumab plus ipilimumab, followed by surgery. The CDR3 measures 17 amino acids from cysteine to phenylalanine. Only the CDR3 DNA stays, 51 bases, in frame from base 1. For CDR1 and CDR2, the germline V gene lists MGHRA and YSYEKL. Trimming accounts for 0 bases at V and 1 base at J, while the number of junction bases matched to no gene is 9. On this clone itself: Its antigen specificity is not known. No quality values exist for individual bases; no much larger clone is one base distant.

Library preparation used the immunoSEQ multiplex PCR assay. Concerning the study's data processing: Repertoires were summarized in terms of richness and clonality, and significantly expanded and contracted clones between pre- and post-therapy samples were identified. TCRdb stores this immuneACCESS table with in-frame sequences only. Part of the clones is absent; in the studies checked, under half of the shortfall reflects unresolved V genes, and no reason is known for the rest. The DNA was the basis for D and trimming; V, J and clone size are from that table. Within this sample are more than 40,000 clones, with about 89% of them counted one time only. Approximately 3.5% of the sample belongs to the ten largest clones.

The clonotype was recovered from an adult with non-small cell lung cancer. Some clones in this sample may be carry-over from other donors' samples. This sample comprised blood, obtained before neoadjuvant nivolumab, alone or with ipilimumab. The chain employs TRBV4-1 and TRBJ2-7; 7 of the junction bases match TRBD2. The CDR3 region has the sequence CASSQDMAGAQSYEQYF. The DNA sequence is TGCGCCAGCAGCCAAGATATGGCGGGAGCTCAATCCTACGAGCAGTACTTC.